What follows are 13 T cell receptor beta chains derived from one specimen sequenced in a study of T-cell reconstitution after alpha-beta-depleted transplantation in children. A TCRbeta library incorporating unique molecular identifiers was prepared. TCRdb fed the PCR reads into MiXCR, producing one record per CDR3 protein. The table lists about 350,000 distinct CDR3 sequences, around 15% of them singletons. The sample in question was PBMCs, mostly from graft donor cells, obtained 360 days after TCRalphabeta/CD19-depleted stem cell transplant. The receptor source for this set is a male patient under 10 years old who had a stem cell transplant for acute lymphoblastic leukemia, so the T cells may come from the graft donor.

The chain links TRBV7-2 to TRBJ2-5, with TRBD2 identical over 7 bases. The CDR3 consists of 15 residues. With V trimmed by 0 bases and J by 2 bases, 3 bases remained unmatched. Germline V gives CDR1 SGHTA, CDR2 FQGNSA. The CDR3 loop reads CASSLAGGLQETQYF. The CDR3 DNA follows: TGTGCCAGCAGCTTAGCGGGAGGGTTACAAGAGACCCAGTACTTC.

For this clonotype: The CDR3 end shows no conserved phenylalanine or tryptophan, and so a read error is likely. The V and J genes are TRBV12-3 or TRBV12-4 and TRBJ1-1; 8 positions match TRBD1. The ends lost 5 bases at V and 3 bases at J; junction bases unmatched: 11. The CDR3 loop spans 16 amino acids. The CDR3 spells CASSLGTGPLDTEAFC. CDR3 nucleotides: TGTGCCAGCAGTCTTGGGACAGGTCCGCTGGACACTGAAGCTTTCTGT.

This clonotype occurred many times. The rearrangement uses TRBV2 and TRBJ2-5; D is uncertain. This CDR3 comprises 14 residues. Trimming took off 6 bases at V and 4 bases at J, with 15 bases between the two ends. Germline CDR1 is SNHLY and CDR2 is FYNNEI. CDR3 bases: TGTGCCAGCAGCGCAGGTTACCTGGGAGAGACCCAGTACTTC. Protein: CASSAGYLGETQYF.

The chain links TRBV19 to TRBJ2-1; tentatively, D is TRBD2 (7 bases). Germline V CDR1 and CDR2: LNHDA, SQIVND (reference sequence). The CDR3 sequence is 18 residues long. Trimming took off 3 bases at V and 0 bases at J, with 18 bases between the two ends. For the CDR3, the DNA is TGTGCCAGTAGTATTGGGGGGGCTAGCGCCTCCTCCTACAATGAGCAGTTCTTC. This codes for CASSIGGASASSYNEQFF.

The V gene is TRBV29-1, the J gene TRBJ2-3, with unresolved D. The germline V gene encodes CDR1 SQVTM and CDR2 ANQGSEA. CDR3 length: 10 amino acids. The V gene lost 4 bases and the J gene lost 6 bases, with 5 bases spanning the gap. The CDR3 here is CSVARDTQYF. The CDR3 DNA follows: TGCAGCGTTGCCCGCGATACGCAGTATTTT.

This clonotype was seen a handful of times. The gene calls are TRBV5-4 and TRBJ2-5, with 9 bases matching TRBD1. CDR3 length: 16 residues. The V segment lost 2 bases and the J segment 3 bases; nucleotides outside the gene matches: 8. The germline gives CDR1 SGHNT, CDR2 YYREEE (reference sequence). This chain's CDR3 is CASSFWDRVGEETQYF. In DNA, the CDR3 is TGTGCCAGCAGCTTCTGGGACAGGGTGGGGGAAGAGACCCAGTACTTC.

This clonotype was counted between two and nine times. The rearrangement joins TRBV21-1 to TRBJ2-2. TRBV21-1 is an annotated pseudogene. The CDR3 contains 13 residues. The CDR3 bases are TGTGCCAGCAGCAACCAGAGGACCGGGGAGCTGTTTTTT. Translated: CASSNQRTGELFF.

This clonotype was observed a handful of times. The chain employs TRBV9 and TRBJ2-7, with 9 bases fitting TRBD2. The J segment lost 2 bases and the V segment lost 0 bases, leaving 6 bases of the junction unmatched. Germline loops: CDR1 SGDLS, CDR2 YYNGEE. The CDR3 contains 16 residues. The CDR3 sequence is CASSVGRTSATYEQYF. In DNA, the CDR3 is TGTGCCAGCAGCGTAGGGCGGACTAGCGCGACCTACGAGCAGTACTTC.

In this sample, this clonotype turned up many times. The CDR3 sequence: CSAAGGGVTDTQYF. The CDR3 DNA reads as TGCAGTGCCGCAGGGGGGGGAGTCACAGATACGCAGTATTTT. The chain joins TRBV20-1 to TRBJ2-3; D might be TRBD1 or TRBD2, each matching 7 bases. There are 14 residues in the CDR3. Germline V gene data show CDR1 as DFQATT and CDR2 as SNEGSKA (reference sequence). The germline V and J ends were trimmed by 6 bases and 2 bases, with 15 bases remaining between them.

The chain has TRBV28 and TRBJ2-2, with D unresolved. V gave up 1 base and J gave up 7 bases, with 10 bases separating them. The CDR3 extends over 14 amino acids. Germline V gene data show CDR1 as MDHEN and CDR2 as SYDVKM. CDR3 sequence (DNA): TGTGCCAGCAGTTTATTAGCTGAGGTCGGGGAGCTGTTTTTT. Encoded protein: CASSLLAEVGELFF. The full variable domain, with the rest looked up from reference TRBV28 and TRBJ2-2, is DVKVTQSSRYLVKRTGEKVFLECVQDMDHENMFWYRQDPGLGLRLIYFSYDVKMKEKGDIPEGYSVSREKKERFSLILESASTNQTSMYLCASSLLAEVGELFFGEGSRLTVL.

There are a few counts of this clonotype. The V and J genes are TRBV7-2 and TRBJ2-2; TRBD1 agrees at 7 bases. The germline V gene has CDR1 SGHTA and CDR2 FQGNSA. The CDR3 sequence is 14 residues long. After removal of 3 bases from V and 4 bases from J, the junction contained 2 bases not matched to a gene. The CDR3 protein is CASSFDRATGELFF. CDR3 nucleotide sequence: TGTGCCAGCAGCTTCGACAGGGCCACCGGGGAGCTGTTTTTT.

A few counts support this clonotype. J is TRBJ1-5 and V is TRBV27, with D uncertain. This CDR3 spans 14 amino acids. CDR1 is MNHEY and CDR2 is SMNVEV in the germline V gene (reference sequence). V lost 4 bases and J lost 5, with 12 bases in between. CDR3 in amino acids: CASSSYRTYQPQHF. The CDR3 DNA follows: TGTGCCAGCAGTTCCTACAGAACTTATCAGCCCCAGCATTTT.

In this sample, this clonotype turned up many times. The CDR3 spells CASSLAVTSEETQYF. The CDR3 nucleotides are TGCGCCAGCAGCTTGGCGGTTACTAGCGAAGAGACCCAGTACTTC. The rearrangement uses TRBV5-1 and TRBJ2-5; TRBD2 matches 7 bases. Trimming took 0 bases from V and 3 from J; bases not matched to a gene: 5. Germline loops: CDR1 SGHRS, CDR2 YFSETQ. The CDR3 covers 15 residues.